Listed below are T cell receptor beta chains from one sample, sequenced in a study of OX40 agonist ivuxolimab in advanced cancers. Repertoires were generated with immunoSEQ multiplex PCR, while TCRdb's copy carries only in-frame clones and drops some. The sample consists of 30,000 to 35,000 clones, over 80% of them appearing once. The material was CD4+ or CD8+ T cells sorted from blood, obtained in a trial of the OX40 agonist ivuxolimab. The receptors here all came from an adult with an advanced solid tumor such as melanoma, head and neck, liver or kidney cancer. CDR3s include the opening cysteine and the closing phenylalanine or tryptophan. The D gene is left open where the match is weak. Not all rows give a size; the values are once, few, many and, for expanded clones, a class.

TRBJ2-7 | TRBV7-3 | TRBD2 | NA | TGTGCCAGCAGCTCCAGGGAGTTAGCGGGAGCGGTCCGCTACGAGCAGTACTTC | CASSSRELAGAVRYEQYF
TRBJ2-6 | TRBV2 | TRBD2 | NA | TGTGCCAGCACGGGGAGGGACTCTGGGGCCAACGTCCTGACTTTC | CASTGRDSGANVLTF
TRBJ2-7 | TRBV11-3 | TRBD1 | once | TGTGCCAGCAGCTTCGGACAGGGGTACGAGCAGTACTTC | CASSFGQGYEQYF
TRBJ2-1 | TRBV27 | NA | few | TGTGCCAGCAGTGCTAACAATGAGCAGTTCTTC | CASSANNEQFF
TRBJ2-7 | TRBV19 | TRBD1 | NA | TGTGCCAGTAGTACCTGGGACAGGGCCGAGCAGTACTTC | CASSTWDRAEQYF
TRBJ2-2 | TRBV7-6 | TRBD1 | once | TGTGCCAGCAGTCTCTATACAGGGGGTTCCGGGGAGCTGTTTTTT | CASSLYTGGSGELFF
TRBJ1-4 | TRBV27 | NA | NA | TGTGCCAGCAGTGTACGGGGAGCGGGGGCAGCTAATGAAAAACTGTTTTTT | CASSVRGAGAANEKLFF
TRBJ1-3 | TRBV13 | TRBD1 | NA | TGTGCCAGCAGCACGGGACAGGACTACTCTGGAAACACCATATATTTT | CASSTGQDYSGNTIYF
TRBJ2-5 | TRBV29-1 | NA | NA | TGCAGCGTTGCCATAGAGACCCAGTACTTC | CSVAIETQYF
TRBJ2-7 | TRBV11-2 | TRBD2 | NA | TGTGCCAGCAGCTCCGGACTAGCGGGAACATACGAGCAGTACTTC | CASSSGLAGTYEQYF
TRBJ2-7 | TRBV11-2 | NA | NA | TGTGCCAGCAGCTTGGGGTCAAGCGGGTACGAGCAGTACTTC | CASSLGSSGYEQYF
TRBJ2-3 | TRBV7-9 | NA | few | TGTGCCAGCAGCTTAGGGGGGGCAGATACGCAGTATTTT | CASSLGGADTQYF
TRBJ2-4 | TRBV5-8 | TRBD1 | NA | TGTGCCAGCAGCACTGGACAGGGAGGCCGCAAAAACATTCAGTACTTC | CASSTGQGGRKNIQYF
TRBJ2-1 | TRBV28 | TRBD1 | NA | TGTGCCAGCAGTTTATCGGGACAGCATATCTACAATGAGCAGTTCTTC | CASSLSGQHIYNEQFF
TRBJ2-1 | TRBV30 | NA | NA | TGTGCCTGGAGTGTAGATATGGGAGGCGGGAATGAGCAGTTCTTC | CAWSVDMGGGNEQFF
TRBJ1-6 | TRBV28 | TRBD1 | NA | TGTGCCAGCAGTTCTCCTGGACAGGTTGGCTCCTATAATTCACCCCTCCACTTT | CASSSPGQVGSYNSPLHF
TRBJ2-1 | TRBV27 | NA | few | TGTGCCAGTACATGGGGTCCCAGTCACAATGAGCAGTTCTTC | CASTWGPSHNEQFF
TRBJ2-7 | TRBV5-4 | NA | NA | TGTGCCAGCAGCTTTAACAGGGACCCCTACGAGCAGTACTTC | CASSFNRDPYEQYF
TRBJ2-7 | TRBV9 | NA | NA | TGTGCCAGCAGCGTAGGGGACAACTCCTACGAGCAGTACTTC | CASSVGDNSYEQYF
TRBJ2-1 | TRBV7-6 | TRBD1 | once | TGTGCCAGCAGCTTAGGAGGGGGCACAGTTAATGAGCAGTTCTTC | CASSLGGGTVNEQFF
TRBJ2-7 | TRBV11-3 | NA | NA | TGTGCCAGCAGCTCTGACGGGTACGAGCAGTACTTC | CASSSDGYEQYF
TRBJ2-7 | TRBV5-4 | NA | NA | TGTGCCAGCAGCTCCCCCACTAGCTCCAGCTCCTACGAGCAGTACTTC | CASSSPTSSSSYEQYF
TRBJ1-2 | TRBV10-3 | NA | NA | TGTGCCATCAGTAGTTTGGGTGGGGCCAATGGCTACACCTTC | CAISSLGGANGYTF
TRBJ1-2 | TRBV4-3 | NA | NA | TGCGCCAGCAGCCTTTCAGGCCAGAGCAACTATGGCTACACCTTC | CASSLSGQSNYGYTF
TRBJ1-1 | TRBV9 | NA | NA | TGTGCCAGCAGCGTAGGTGGGGCCACTGAAGCTTTCTTT | CASSVGGATEAFF
TRBJ2-5 | TRBV5-4 | TRBD1 | NA | TGTGCCAGCAGCTTGGCCGGACAGGTTGAGGTGGGGACCCAGTACTTC | CASSLAGQVEVGTQYF
TRBJ1-5 | TRBV30 | TRBD1 | NA | TGTGCCTGGAGTCCGGGACAGGGAAATCAGCCCCAGCATTTT | CAWSPGQGNQPQHF
TRBJ1-1 | TRBV9 | TRBD1 | few | TGTGCCAGCAGCGTAGGTATCGGGAGGACAGGAGGGACTGAAGCTTTCTTT | CASSVGIGRTGGTEAFF
TRBJ2-7 | TRBV11-2 | TRBD1 | medium-sized | TGTGCCAGCAGCACACCACCGGGACAGTCCTCCTACGAGCAGTACTTC | CASSTPPGQSSYEQYF
TRBJ2-1 | TRBV27 | TRBD2 | NA | TGTGCCAGCAGTTCCTTCGGCGGGGGGCGCGGGTTAGCTTATGAGCAGTTCTTC | CASSSFGGGRGLAYEQFF
TRBJ2-1 | TRBV5-1 | NA | NA | TGCGCCAGTACTCCGAGGGCCGAACTAACAAGCTCCTACAATGAGCAGTTCTTC | CASTPRAELTSSYNEQFF
TRBJ1-2 | TRBV29-1 | TRBD1 | NA | TGCAGCTTTCGACAGGGCCGTTCCAATGGCTACACCTTC | CSFRQGRSNGYTF
TRBJ1-3 | TRBV5-6 | NA | NA | TGTGCCAGCAGCTACGCTGACAGCGGCTCTGGAAACACCATATATTTT | CASSYADSGSGNTIYF
TRBJ2-7 | TRBV29-1 | NA | NA | TGCAGCGTTGAAGACGGACCGACCTACGAGCAGTACTTC | CSVEDGPTYEQYF
TRBJ1-2 | TRBV27 | NA | NA | TGTGCCAGCAGTTTATTGCAGGGAGACAATGGCTACACCTTC | CASSLLQGDNGYTF
TRBJ1-5 | TRBV4-1 | NA | NA | TGCGCCAGCAGCCCCCTGGGGGGATATCAGCCCCAGCATTTT | CASSPLGGYQPQHF
TRBJ2-7 | TRBV9 | NA | NA | TGTGCCAGCAGCGTAGAGGCGGGCCTAACCTACGAGCAGTACTTC | CASSVEAGLTYEQYF
TRBJ2-1 | TRBV7-9 | NA | NA | TGTGCCAGCAGCTGGGACATAAACAAGGGTGAGCAGTTCTTC | CASSWDINKGEQFF
TRBJ2-7 | TRBV7-6 | TRBD2 | once | TGTGCCAGCAGCTTAGCTGGGGGGGCTAGCGGGGTCGCCGAGCAGTACTTC | CASSLAGGASGVAEQYF
TRBJ2-1 | TRBV19 | NA | once | TGTGCCAGTAGTTTCAGTAGTGGGAATGAGCAGTTCTTC | CASSFSSGNEQFF
TRBJ1-3 | TRBV19 | NA | NA | TGTGCCAGTAAGACTTGGGATCAGTCTGGAAACACCATATATTTT | CASKTWDQSGNTIYF